This T cell receptor beta chain was captured in a study of memory CD4+ T cells and cytomegalovirus serostatus. Notes on the study in general: Each of around 69 CMV-associated TCRbeta sequences occurred in one to five individuals. Suggested: most of the CMV-linked TCR signature lies in CD4+ memory cells.

V lost 2 bases and J 9 bases, leaving 8 bases between the germline ends. Germline V lookup: CDR1 SGHTA, CDR2 FQGNSA. The CDR3 loop spans 12 amino acids. The sort gate was single viable CD3+CD4+CD8-CD45RO+ cells for memory CD4+ T cells. As concerns this clone: What it binds is not known.

The assay was immunoSEQ multiplex PCR, and TCRdb's table has in-frame clones only and misses some. The sample records 45,000 to 50,000 clones, 77% being singletons. The TCR was taken from an adult in good health and CMV-seronegative. The genes are TRBV7-2 and TRBJ2-1; perhaps TRBD1 as D (5 bases). The specimen was memory CD4+ T cells from blood. The CDR3 DNA reads TGTGCCAGCAGCTTAATGGGGCGTGAGCAGTTCTTC. Protein sequence: CASSLMGREQFF.